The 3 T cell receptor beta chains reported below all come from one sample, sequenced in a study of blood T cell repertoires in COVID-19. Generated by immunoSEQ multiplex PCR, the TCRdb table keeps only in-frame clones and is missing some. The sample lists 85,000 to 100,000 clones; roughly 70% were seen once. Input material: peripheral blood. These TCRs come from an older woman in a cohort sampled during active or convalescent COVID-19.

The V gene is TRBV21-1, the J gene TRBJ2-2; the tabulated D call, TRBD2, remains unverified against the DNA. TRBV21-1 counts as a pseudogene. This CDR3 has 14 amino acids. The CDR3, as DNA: TGTGCCAGCAGCAAAGGGAGGGAGGCCGGGGAGCTGTTTTTT. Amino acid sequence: CASSKGREAGELFF.

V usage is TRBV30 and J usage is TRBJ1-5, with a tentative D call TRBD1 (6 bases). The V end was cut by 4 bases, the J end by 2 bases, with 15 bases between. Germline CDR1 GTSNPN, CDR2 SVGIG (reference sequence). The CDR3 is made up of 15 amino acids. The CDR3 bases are TGTGCCTGGAACATTAGAGCAGGGGGCAATCAGCCCCAGCATTTT. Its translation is CAWNIRAGGNQPQHF.

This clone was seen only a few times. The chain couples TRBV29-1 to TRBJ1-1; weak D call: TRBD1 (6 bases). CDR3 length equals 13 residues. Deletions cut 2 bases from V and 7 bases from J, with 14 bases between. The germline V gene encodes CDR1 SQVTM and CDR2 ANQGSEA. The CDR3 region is CSVETGPIGEAFF. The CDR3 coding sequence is TGCAGCGTTGAAACAGGGCCGATAGGTGAAGCTTTCTTT.